This T cell receptor (beta chain) was captured in a study of T-cell memory formation after mild COVID-19. The germline V gene encodes CDR1 MNHEY and CDR2 SVGAGI. V shed 9 bases and J shed 2 bases, with 10 bases lying between them. CDR3 length: 13 residues. Study results and limitations: A second wave expanding day 15 to 37 was CD4+-biased; contracting clones were balanced. CD4+ contracting clones were found mainly in CM and EM, and CD8+ ones in EMRA.

5'RACE with constant-segment primers built TCRalpha and TCRbeta cDNA libraries with UMIs. TCRdb analysed the 5' RACE reads with MiXCR anew, one entry per CDR3 protein. The sample includes hundreds of thousands of distinct CDR3 sequences, more than 15% of them seen just once. With regard to this clonotype: Its matching antigen is unknown.

V gene TRBV6-5 combines with J gene TRBJ1-4, with D hard to call. The clonotype was recovered from a man between 18 and 29 years old who had mild COVID-19 (a few samples of this study predate the infection). Cell type and time point are not known. Sample: PBMCs or a T cell subset sorted from them (not recorded which). The CDR3 DNA follows: TGTGCCAGTCGACCGGGTACTAATGAAAAACTGTTTTTT. Translation: CASRPGTNEKLFF.